The clone carrying this TCR beta chain was observed once. Its antigen is not known. The data are from a study of immune evolution from preneoplasia to lung adenocarcinoma. The germline V gene has CDR1 SGHVS and CDR2 FQNEAQ. With 2 bases removed from V and 0 bases from J, the gap between germline ends came to 6 bases. The CDR3 is made up of 14 amino acids. Resections took place in Japan or China from the mid-2010s to the late 2010s. Histologic diagnosis was independently verified by two lung pathologists. Study outcomes and limitations: Later-stage lesions appeared to have more T cells, more diversity, less clonality. Top clone share appeared to fall from AAH through AIS, MIA, adenocarcinoma.

The data were produced by immunoSEQ multiplex PCR, yet TCRdb's version contains in-frame clones alone and is incomplete. There are more than 3,500 clones in the sample; around 80% occur only once, and 12% lies in the top ten. The TCR comes from a person aged 65 to 79 with lung adenocarcinoma. What was sequenced was FFPE adjacent normal lung tissue. The V and J genes are TRBV7-8 and TRBJ2-3; D uncertain. The CDR3 region is CASSLTSSTDTQYF. CDR3 coding DNA: TGTGCCAGCAGCTTAACCTCCAGCACAGATACGCAGTATTTT.